One and the same sample provided the 29 T cell receptor beta chains below, sequenced in a study of cytomegalovirus exposure and HLA in healthy donors. Clones were read by immunoSEQ multiplex PCR, and TCRdb kept only the in-frame ones, dropping some. This table has more than 250,000 clones, about 90% appearing once. Sequenced material: PBMCs. These receptors originate from a woman between 25 and 40 years old in good health and CMV-seronegative.

The chain combines TRBV19 with TRBJ2-1; 8 bases align to TRBD2. There are 15 residues in the CDR3. After removal of 3 bases from V and 5 bases from J, the junction contained 6 bases not matched to a gene. Germline assignment: CDR1 LNHDA and CDR2 SQIVND (reference sequence). The CDR3 bases are TGTGCCAGTAGTATGGGGACTAGAGGGAACAATGAGCAGTTCTTC. Translating it yields CASSMGTRGNNEQFF.

This clone was seen once. This chain uses TRBV20-1 with TRBJ2-7; D is perhaps TRBD2 (7 bases). The V gene's germline CDR1 is DFQATT and CDR2 SNEGSKA (reference sequence). The CDR3 loop spans 11 amino acids. Trimming took 5 bases from V and 8 from J, leaving 13 bases between them. The CDR3 DNA is TGCAGTGCTGGGGCGGGGGCGCAGCAGTACTTC. This encodes CSAGAGAQQYF.

The CDR3 DNA reads TGCAGCGGGACCTACAATGAGCAGTTCTTC. The encoded protein is CSGTYNEQFF. J is TRBJ2-1 and V is TRBV29-1; no firm D call. V lost 7 bases, J lost 2 bases, and 3 bases lay in between. The CDR3 has 10 amino acids. Germline CDR1 is SQVTM and CDR2 is ANQGSEA.

This chain joins TRBV4-3 and TRBJ2-3; tentative D call: TRBD2 (6 bases). This CDR3 has 14 residues. Germline CDR1 reads LGHNA; CDR2 reads YSLEER. Trimming left V 3 bases short and J 4 bases short, with 11 bases between. CDR3 residues: CASSQRAGSDTQYF. The CDR3 coding sequence is TGCGCCAGCAGCCAGCGAGCGGGTTCAGATACGCAGTATTTT.

The V call is TRBV6-1, the J call TRBJ2-7; 7 bases are shared with TRBD1. The CDR3 has 17 amino acids. In germline, CDR1 is MNHNS, CDR2 SASEGT. V gave up 3 bases and J gave up 2 bases; unmatched junction bases: 13. The CDR3 reads CASSENAGQVGPYEQYF. The CDR3 nucleotides are TGTGCCAGCAGTGAGAACGCCGGACAGGTTGGACCCTACGAGCAGTACTTC.

The chain employs TRBV2 and TRBJ2-3; D is tentatively TRBD1 or TRBD2 (5 bases each). Trimming removed 6 bases at V and 0 bases at J, with 16 bases between. CDR3 size: 16 residues. From germline, CDR1 is SNHLY and CDR2 FYNNEI. CDR3 region: CASRPLSGRSTDTQYF. The CDR3 DNA is TGTGCCAGCAGACCACTCTCGGGGCGTAGCACAGATACGCAGTATTTT.

The genes are TRBV9 and TRBJ2-3; no clear D. This CDR3 contains 15 residues. Trimming pared 0 bases from V and 6 bases from J, leaving 14 bases between. Germline V gives CDR1 SGDLS, CDR2 YYNGEE. The CDR3: CASSVEGYGTDTQYF. The CDR3 DNA reads TGTGCCAGCAGCGTAGAAGGGTACGGAACGGATACGCAGTATTTT.

This clone is a singleton in its sample. The chain carries TRBV18 and TRBJ1-5; D gene ambiguous. From germline, CDR1 is KGHSH and CDR2 LQKENI. The CDR3 is 14 residues long. V lost 2 bases and J 2 bases, leaving 7 bases between the germline ends. CDR3 DNA sequence: TGTGCCAGCTCACCAGGGGTTGGCAATCAGCCCCAGCATTTT. Amino acid sequence: CASSPGVGNQPQHF.

The chain is built from TRBV30 and TRBJ1-1; D perhaps matches TRBD1 (6 bases). This CDR3 spans 13 amino acids. Germline values: CDR1 GTSNPN, CDR2 SVGIG (reference sequence). V lost 3 bases and J 2 bases, leaving 10 bases between the germline ends. The CDR3, as DNA: TGTGCCTGGAGCCCCAGGGGAAACACTGAAGCTTTCTTT. As protein: CAWSPRGNTEAFF.

This chain connects TRBV11-2 to TRBJ2-7; D gene ambiguous. This CDR3 is built from 11 residues. Germline V gene data show CDR1 as SGHAT and CDR2 as FQNNGV. With 5 bases removed from V and 3 bases from J, the gap between germline ends came to 5 bases. CDR3 protein: CASSAIYEQYF. The CDR3 bases are TGTGCCAGCAGCGCCATCTACGAGCAGTACTTC.

The V gene is TRBV29-1, the J gene TRBJ1-2; weak D call: TRBD1 (6 bases). In germline, CDR1 is SQVTM, CDR2 ANQGSEA. The CDR3 extends over 17 amino acids. Trimming removed 0 bases from V and 9 bases from J, with 26 bases in between. The CDR3 spells CSVEDPLGAGALGSYTF. CDR3 nucleotides: TGCAGCGTTGAAGATCCTCTTGGTGCAGGGGCTTTAGGTAGCTACACCTTC.

The chain carries TRBV29-1 and TRBJ1-1; D gene ambiguous. Germline V CDR1 and CDR2: SQVTM, ANQGSEA. There are 14 residues in the CDR3. V was shortened by 6 bases and J by 2 bases, with 16 bases between the two germline ends. CDR3 residues: CSVVSNRGNTEAFF. The DNA for the CDR3 is TGCAGCGTGGTTAGTAATCGGGGAAACACTGAAGCTTTCTTT.

This clone was seen only once. The chain combines TRBV7-9 with TRBJ1-2; 7 bases align to TRBD1. The CDR3 is 13 amino acids. CDR1 SEHNR and CDR2 FQNEAQ come from the germline V gene (reference sequence). V shed 2 bases and J 6 bases; nucleotides not matched to a gene: 3. This CDR3 is CASSLTGADGYTF. CDR3 in DNA: TGTGCCAGCAGCTTAACAGGGGCGGATGGCTACACCTTC. The variable domain in full, with the rest retrieved from reference TRBV7-9 and TRBJ1-2, is DTGVSQNPRHKITKRGQNVTFRCDPISEHNRLYWYRQTLGQGPEFLTYFQNEAQLEKSRLLSDRFSAERPKGSFSTLEIQRTEQGDSAMYLCASSLTGADGYTFGSGTRLTVV.

The chain combines TRBV28 with TRBJ2-1; TRBD2 aligns across 12 bases. CDR3 length: 15 amino acids. V was clipped by 2 bases and J by 8 bases; unmatched bases: 4. Per the germline V gene, CDR1 is MDHEN and CDR2 is SYDVKM. CDR3 loop: CASSLTPSGRDEQFF. As DNA, the CDR3 is TGTGCCAGCAGTTTAACTCCTAGCGGGAGGGATGAGCAGTTCTTC.

The V and J genes are TRBV7-3 and TRBJ2-4, with unresolved D. Per the germline V gene, CDR1 is SGHTA and CDR2 is FQGTGA. The CDR3 runs 17 residues. Deletions cut 2 bases from V and 0 bases from J, with 14 bases between. The CDR3 region has the DNA TGTGCCAGCAGCTTAGGCCTGCCCCTGGTAGCCAAAAACATTCAGTACTTC. It specifies CASSLGLPLVAKNIQYF. Full variable domain (remainder filled in from reference TRBV7-3 and TRBJ2-4): GAGVSQTPSNKVTEKGKYVELRCDPISGHTALYWYRQSLGQGPEFLIYFQGTGAADDSGLPNDRFFAVRPEGSVSTLKIQRTERGDSAVYLCASSLGLPLVAKNIQYFGAGTRLSVL.

The J gene is TRBJ2-7, the V gene TRBV6-5; D ambiguous. The CDR3 contains 13 residues. Germline values: CDR1 MNHEY, CDR2 SVGAGI. Trimming pared 6 bases from V and 6 bases from J, leaving 15 bases between. CDR3 sequence (DNA): TGTGCCAGCAGACGAAGTCTCGTTGGCGAGCAGTACTTC. It translates to CASRRSLVGEQYF.

This clone was seen a single time. The V gene is TRBV4-3, the J gene TRBJ2-3; 8 positions match TRBD1. Unmatched junction bases numbered 10, after V lost 4 bases and J lost 4 bases. Germline-derived CDR1 and CDR2 are LGHNA and YSLEER. This CDR3 is 16 amino acids long. The CDR3 sequence is CASSLTTRTGSDTQYF. The CDR3 nucleotides are TGCGCCAGCAGCCTCACGACGAGGACAGGGTCAGATACGCAGTATTTT.

This chain connects TRBV11-2 to TRBJ2-7, with 12 bases matching TRBD2. V was clipped by 8 bases and J by 6 bases; unmatched bases: 17. The CDR3 loop spans 17 amino acids. CDR1 is SGHAT and CDR2 is FQNNGV in the germline V gene. In DNA, the CDR3 is TGTGCCAGCGGATCCGGACTAGCGGGATCATTCGGCTCCGAGCAGTACTTC. Protein sequence: CASGSGLAGSFGSEQYF.

The CDR3 loop reads CASTRSTGNPYNEQFF. Here the CDR3 DNA reads TGCGCCAGCACCCGGAGTACAGGGAACCCCTACAATGAGCAGTTCTTC. The chain employs TRBV5-1 and TRBJ2-1; possibly TRBD1 for D (6 bases). V lost 6 bases, J lost 2 bases, and 18 bases lay in between. Looked up from germline, CDR1 is SGHRS and CDR2 is YFSETQ. The CDR3 sequence is 16 residues long.

The chain recombines TRBV12-2 with TRBJ1-2. TRBV12-2 is classified as a pseudogene. The CDR3 covers 13 residues. CDR3 amino acids: CASRLVLWRGYTF. CDR3 bases: TGTGCAAGTCGCTTAGTTTTGTGGCGAGGCTACACCTTC.

The rearrangement links TRBV9 to TRBJ2-3; D tentatively reads TRBD1 or TRBD2 (5 bases each). The CDR3 has 13 amino acids. CDR1 is SGDLS and CDR2 is YYNGEE in the germline V gene. V lost 0 bases to trimming and J lost 5 bases, with 7 bases between them. The CDR3 DNA is TGTGCCAGCAGCGTAGGTGGGGGAGATACGCAGTATTTT. Its protein product is CASSVGGGDTQYF.

The chain carries TRBV5-1 and TRBJ1-1, with 9 bases fitting TRBD1. In germline, CDR1 is SGHRS, CDR2 YFSETQ. The V and J ends lost 5 bases and 1 base, in that order; junction bases with no gene match: 3. The CDR3 loop spans 14 amino acids. The CDR3 coding sequence is TGCGCCAGCAGTTGGACAGGGGCGAACACTGAAGCTTTCTTT. It yields the protein CASSWTGANTEAFF. The full variable domain, its missing parts supplied by reference TRBV5-1 and TRBJ1-1, is KAGVTQTPRYLIKTRGQQVTLSCSPISGHRSVSWYQQTPGQGLQFLFEYFSETQRNKGNFPGRFSGRQFSNSRSEMNVSTLELGDSALYLCASSWTGANTEAFFGQGTRLTVV.

The V and J genes are TRBV2 and TRBJ2-1; 7 nucleotides match TRBD1. This CDR3 is 13 amino acids long. Germline CDR1 and CDR2: SNHLY and FYNNEI. V was clipped by 6 bases and J by 4 bases; unmatched bases: 3. The CDR3 reads CASSRGQYNEQFF. DNA of the CDR3: TGTGCCAGCAGCCGGGGACAGTACAATGAGCAGTTCTTC.

This sequence joins TRBV14 and TRBJ1-3, with D perhaps TRBD1 (6 bases). The CDR3 extends over 14 amino acids. Trimming cost V 2 bases and J 4 bases, with 9 bases left between them. The germline gives CDR1 SGHDN, CDR2 FVKESK. The CDR3, as DNA: TGTGCCAGCAGCCAATTGGGGACAGGAAACACCATATATTTT. As protein: CASSQLGTGNTIYF.

The J gene is TRBJ1-3, the V gene TRBV4-1; TRBD1 matches 7 bases. The ends lost 3 bases at V and 0 bases at J; junction bases unmatched: 11. This CDR3 has 18 amino acids. The germline gives CDR1 MGHRA, CDR2 YSYEKL. CDR3 coding DNA: TGCGCCAGCAGCCACCAAAGGACAGGCTTCGCCTCTGGAAACACCATATATTTT. Translated, it gives CASSHQRTGFASGNTIYF.

The V call is TRBV11-3, the J call TRBJ2-1; D could derive from TRBD1 or TRBD2 (5 bases each). The V gene's germline CDR1 is SGHNT and CDR2 YENEEA. V lost 5 bases to trimming and J lost 1 base, with 9 bases between them. There are 14 residues in the CDR3. The CDR3 sequence: CASSTGLSYNEQFF. DNA for the CDR3: TGTGCCAGCAGCACAGGACTGTCCTACAATGAGCAGTTCTTC.

This clone was seen only once. CDR3 coding DNA: TGTGCCAGCAGTTACTTTTTGCGGGGATCTTACAATGAGCAGTTCTTC. It encodes CASSYFLRGSYNEQFF. The chain combines TRBV6-5 with TRBJ2-1, with a tentative D call TRBD2 (6 bases). This CDR3 has 16 residues. Trimming took off 1 base at V and 4 bases at J, with 14 bases between the two ends. Germline-derived CDR1 and CDR2 are MNHEY and SVGAGI.

The J gene is TRBJ2-1, the V gene TRBV7-6; D may be TRBD1 (6 bases). Trimming took 4 bases from V and 0 from J, leaving 10 bases between them. In germline, CDR1 is SGHVS, CDR2 FNYEAQ. The CDR3 spans 15 residues. CDR3 DNA: TGTGCCAGCAGCTCCGACAGGAGCTCCTACAATGAGCAGTTCTTC. Amino acids: CASSSDRSSYNEQFF.

V is TRBV6-5 and J is TRBJ2-5, with unresolved D. There are 12 residues in the CDR3. Trimming took 3 bases from V and 5 from J, leaving 7 bases between them. The V gene's germline CDR1 is MNHEY and CDR2 SVGAGI. The DNA of the CDR3 is TGTGCCAGCAGTTATGGTGAGGAGACCCAGTACTTC. Translating gives CASSYGEETQYF.